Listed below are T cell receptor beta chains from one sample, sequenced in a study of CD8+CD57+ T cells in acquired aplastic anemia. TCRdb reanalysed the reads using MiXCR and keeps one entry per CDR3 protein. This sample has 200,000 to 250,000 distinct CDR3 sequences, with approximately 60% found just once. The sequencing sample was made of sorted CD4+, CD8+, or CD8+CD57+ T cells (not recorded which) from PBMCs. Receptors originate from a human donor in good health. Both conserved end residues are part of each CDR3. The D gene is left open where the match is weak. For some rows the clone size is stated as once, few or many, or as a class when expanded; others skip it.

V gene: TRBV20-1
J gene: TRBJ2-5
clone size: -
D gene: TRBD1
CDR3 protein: CSARTGGETQYF
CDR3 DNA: TGCAGTGCACGGACAGGCGGAGAGACCCAGTACTTC

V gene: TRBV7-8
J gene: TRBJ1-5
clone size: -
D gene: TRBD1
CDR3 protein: CASSRTGRDSNQPQHF
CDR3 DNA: TGTGCCAGCAGCCGGACAGGGAGGGATAGCAATCAGCCCCAGCATTTT

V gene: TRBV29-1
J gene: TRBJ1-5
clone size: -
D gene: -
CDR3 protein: CSGSTGNNQPQHF
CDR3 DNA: TGCAGCGGGAGTACAGGAAACAATCAGCCCCAGCATTTT

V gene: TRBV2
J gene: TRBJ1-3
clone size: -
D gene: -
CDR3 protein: CASSAGQSSGNTIYF
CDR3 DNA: TGTGCCAGCAGTGCCGGACAGAGCTCTGGAAACACCATATATTTT

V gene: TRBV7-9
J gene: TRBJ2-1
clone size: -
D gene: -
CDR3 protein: CAFFSDTYNEQSF
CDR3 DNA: TGTGCCTTTTTTAGCGACACCTACAATGAGCAGTCCTTC

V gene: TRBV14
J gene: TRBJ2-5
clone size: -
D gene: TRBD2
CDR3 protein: CASSQVLAGLETQYF
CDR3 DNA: TGTGCCAGCAGCCAAGTTTTAGCGGGACTTGAGACCCAGTACTTC

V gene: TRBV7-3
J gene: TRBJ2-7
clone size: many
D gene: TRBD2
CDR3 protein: CASSYLAGPSYEQYF
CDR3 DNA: TGTGCCAGCAGCTATCTAGCGGGCCCCTCCTACGAGCAGTACTTC

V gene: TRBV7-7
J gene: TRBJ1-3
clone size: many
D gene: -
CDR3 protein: CASSLTGSGNTIYF
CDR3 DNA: TGTGCTAGCAGTCTAACAGGGTCTGGAAACACCATATATTTT

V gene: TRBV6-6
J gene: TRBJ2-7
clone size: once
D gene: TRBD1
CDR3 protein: CASSYPNRGYRDEQYF
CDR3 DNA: TGTGCCAGCAGTTACCCTAACAGGGGCTACCGGGACGAGCAGTACTTC

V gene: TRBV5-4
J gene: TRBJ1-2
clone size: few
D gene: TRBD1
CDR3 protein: CASSPDRSSGYTF
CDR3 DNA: TGTGCCAGCAGCCCGGACAGGTCGAGTGGCTACACCTTC

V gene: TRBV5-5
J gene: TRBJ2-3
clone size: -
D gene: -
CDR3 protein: CASSLRQAGALRSTDTQYF
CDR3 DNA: TGTGCCAGCAGCTTAAGACAGGCGGGGGCCCTAAGAAGCACAGATACGCAGTATTTT

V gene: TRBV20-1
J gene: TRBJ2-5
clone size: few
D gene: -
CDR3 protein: CSAARETQYF
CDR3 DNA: TGCAGTGCTGCCCGGGAGACCCAGTACTTC

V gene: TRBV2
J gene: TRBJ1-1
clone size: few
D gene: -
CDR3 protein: CASMGRVNTEAFF
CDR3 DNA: TGTGCCAGCATGGGCAGGGTGAACACTGAAGCTTTCTTT

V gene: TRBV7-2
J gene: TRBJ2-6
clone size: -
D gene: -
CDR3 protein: CASSSSPYSGAANVLTF
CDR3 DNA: TGTGCCAGCAGCTCATCCCCCTACAGTGGGGCGGCCAACGTCCTGACTTTC

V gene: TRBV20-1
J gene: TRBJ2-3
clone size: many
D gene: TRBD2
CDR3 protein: CSARDWAGGTDTQYF
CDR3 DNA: TGCAGTGCTAGAGATTGGGCGGGGGGCACAGATACGCAGTATTTT

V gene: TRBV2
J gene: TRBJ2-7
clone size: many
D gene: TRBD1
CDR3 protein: CASGTGTYEQYF
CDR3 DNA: TGTGCCAGCGGGACAGGGACCTACGAGCAGTACTTC

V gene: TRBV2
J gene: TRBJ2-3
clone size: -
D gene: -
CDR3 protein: CASPGQGGEDTQYF
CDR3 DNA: TGTGCCAGCCCCGGTCAAGGGGGAGAGGATACGCAGTATTTT

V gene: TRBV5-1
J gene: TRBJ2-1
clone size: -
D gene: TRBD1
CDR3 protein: CASSLETGGFSEQFF
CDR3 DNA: TGCGCCAGCAGCTTGGAGACAGGGGGTTTTAGTGAGCAGTTCTTC

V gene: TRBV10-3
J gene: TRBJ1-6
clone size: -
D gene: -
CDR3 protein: CAISETSGGFGPLHF
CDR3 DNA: TGTGCCATCAGTGAGACCTCTGGGGGGTTTGGACCCCTCCACTTT

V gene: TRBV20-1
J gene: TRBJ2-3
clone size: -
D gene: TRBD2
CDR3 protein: CSARETGTSGTIDTQYF
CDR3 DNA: TGCAGTGCTAGAGAAACTGGTACTAGCGGAACGATAGATACGCAGTATTTT

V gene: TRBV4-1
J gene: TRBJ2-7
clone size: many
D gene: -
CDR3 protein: CASRVRIGRLYEQYF
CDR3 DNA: TGCGCCAGCAGAGTACGAATCGGGAGACTCTACGAGCAGTACTTC

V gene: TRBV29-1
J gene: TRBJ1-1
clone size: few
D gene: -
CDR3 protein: CSVNIGSTEAFF
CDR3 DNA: TGCAGCGTTAACATCGGGAGCACTGAAGCTTTCTTT

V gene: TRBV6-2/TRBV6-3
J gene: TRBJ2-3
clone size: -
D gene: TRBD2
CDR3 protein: CASSLPGLERTDTQYF
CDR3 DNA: TGTGCCAGCAGCCTCCCGGGACTAGAAAGAACAGATACGCAGTATTTT

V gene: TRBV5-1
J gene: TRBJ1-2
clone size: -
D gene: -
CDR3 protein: CASSLVPSDYGYTF
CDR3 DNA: TGCGCCAGCAGCTTGGTCCCCTCTGACTATGGCTACACCTTC

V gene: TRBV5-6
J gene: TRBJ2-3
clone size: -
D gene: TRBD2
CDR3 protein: CASSLDSGGTDTQYF
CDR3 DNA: TGTGCCAGCAGCCTCGATAGCGGGGGCACAGATACGCAGTATTTT

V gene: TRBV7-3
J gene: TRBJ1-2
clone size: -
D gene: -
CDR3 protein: CASRAQGNYGYTF
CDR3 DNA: TGTGCCAGCAGGGCCCAGGGAAACTATGGCTACACCTTC

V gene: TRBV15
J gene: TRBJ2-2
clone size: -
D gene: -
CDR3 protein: CATSRDRGTGELFF
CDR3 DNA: TGTGCCACCAGCAGAGATCGTGGCACCGGGGAGCTGTTTTTT

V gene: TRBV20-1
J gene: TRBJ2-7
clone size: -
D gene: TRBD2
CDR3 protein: CSASRRGGAGLGYEQYF
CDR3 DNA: TGCAGTGCTAGTAGGCGGGGGGGAGCAGGTTTGGGTTACGAGCAGTACTTC